One sample yielded the 9 T cell receptor beta chains listed below, sequenced in a study of Graves' ophthalmopathy and Graves' hyperthyroidism (dated by TCRdb to between 2018 and 2020). The data were produced on an Illumina HiSeq 2000. TCR beta CDR3 regions were amplified from RNA transcripts for repertoire sequencing. The first round was an RT-PCR using HTBI primers with the Qiagen OneStep RT-PCR kit, and this first round was followed by a second-round multiplex PCR, then size selection and purification. The public reads were quality trimmed at Q25 with fastp and then assembled into clones with MiXCR by TCRdb, keeping productive beta chains. Rows are unified per CDR3 protein, each entry keeping the most common DNA and genes. This sample is represented by around 1.1 million distinct CDR3 sequences; less than 45% of them were singletons. The ten largest clones capture 8.5% to 14% of the sample. The sequenced material came from peripheral blood or thyroid tissue (not recorded which). The receptors derive from an adult man with Graves' hyperthyroidism.

The gene calls are TRBV5-1 and TRBJ2-5; D is unclear. Germline V lookup: CDR1 SGHRS, CDR2 YFSETQ. The CDR3 loop spans 15 amino acids. V was shortened by 0 bases and J by 2 bases, with 11 bases between the two germline ends. The CDR3 sequence is CASSLVTGLQETQYF. Written as DNA, the CDR3 is TGCGCCAGCAGCTTGGTGACGGGCCTGCAAGAGACCCAGTACTTC.

The chain uses TRBV5-1 and TRBJ2-2, with 13 bases aligning to TRBD2. This CDR3 spans 17 amino acids. Per the germline V gene, CDR1 is SGHRS and CDR2 is YFSETQ. Trimming at V came to 4 bases and at J to 4 bases, leaving 7 bases not matched to a gene. The chain's CDR3 is CASSQAGTSGATGELFF. The CDR3 DNA is TGCGCCAGCAGCCAAGCCGGGACTAGCGGGGCCACCGGGGAGCTGTTTTTT. Drawing the rest from reference TRBV5-1 and TRBJ2-2, the complete variable domain is KAGVTQTPRYLIKTRGQQVTLSCSPISGHRSVSWYQQTPGQGLQFLFEYFSETQRNKGNFPGRFSGRQFSNSRSEMNVSTLELGDSALYLCASSQAGTSGATGELFFGEGSRLTVL.

This clonotype was recorded at least ten times. The J gene is TRBJ1-2, the V gene TRBV9; 7 bases agree with TRBD1. The ends lost 6 bases at V and 3 bases at J; junction bases unmatched: 5. Per the germline V gene, CDR1 is SGDLS and CDR2 is YYNGEE. CDR3 length: 13 amino acids. The CDR3 is CASKGAPDYGYTF. The CDR3 DNA follows: TGTGCCAGCAAGGGGGCGCCGGACTATGGCTACACCTTC.

This clonotype was recorded at least ten times. CDR3 DNA: TGTGCCAGCAGACCGGGACGTCGTGGCTCTGGGGCCAACGTCCTGACTTTC. Protein: CASRPGRRGSGANVLTF. The V call is TRBV7-2, the J call TRBJ2-6; D may match TRBD1 or TRBD2 (5 bases each). Germline-derived CDR1 and CDR2 are SGHTA and FQGNSA. Trimming cost V 6 bases and J 0 bases, with 15 bases left between them. The CDR3 consists of 17 residues.

The chain couples TRBV6-6 to TRBJ1-4, with TRBD1 as a possible D gene (6 bases). Germline V gives CDR1 MNHNY, CDR2 SVGAGI (reference sequence). The V gene lost 5 bases and the J gene lost 3 bases, with 10 bases spanning the gap. This CDR3 has 14 residues. The CDR3 region has the DNA TGTGCCAGCAGTACAGGGTTATCTAATGAAAAACTGTTTTTT. Its translation: CASSTGLSNEKLFF.

CDR3 amino acids: CSVENRDRGIEQYF. Here the CDR3 DNA reads TGCAGCGTTGAAAACCGGGACAGGGGAATCGAGCAGTACTTC. The rearrangement links TRBV29-1 to TRBJ2-7; 10 nucleotides match TRBD1. The CDR3 length is 14 residues. V trimming: 2 bases; J trimming: 6 bases; junction bases outside the gene matches: 7. The germline V gene has CDR1 SQVTM and CDR2 ANQGSEA.

This clonotype was seen ten or more times. V is TRBV10-1 and J is TRBJ1-2, with 7 bases matching TRBD1. J lost 6 bases, V lost 5 bases, and 15 bases had no gene match. The germline V gene encodes CDR1 WNHNN and CDR2 SYGVQD (reference sequence). The CDR3 extends over 16 amino acids. The CDR3 nucleotides read TGCGCCAGCAGTCCACAATCGGGACAGAAGATGAATGGCTACACCTTC. Encoded protein: CASSPQSGQKMNGYTF.

This clonotype was seen many times. The chain combines TRBV11-2 with TRBJ1-6, with D maybe TRBD1 (6 bases). CDR1 SGHAT and CDR2 FQNNGV come from the germline V gene. Trimming pared 1 base from V and 4 bases from J, leaving 17 bases between. This CDR3 comprises 18 residues. The chain's CDR3 is CASSLAGRTEIYNSPLHF. DNA for the CDR3: TGTGCCAGCAGCTTAGCGGGGCGGACAGAGATTTATAATTCACCCCTCCACTTT.

As to this clonotype: A much larger clone differs by one base, so this may be a read error. Here the CDR3 reads CASSPHEGRNSPLHF. CDR3 DNA sequence: TGTGCCAGCAGTCCACATGAGGGGAGAAATTCACCCCTCCACTTT. V gene TRBV12-3 or TRBV12-4 combines with J gene TRBJ1-6, with D tentatively TRBD1 (5 bases). CDR3 length: 15 amino acids. Trimming took off 5 bases at V and 7 bases at J, with 15 bases between the two ends.